The present entry profiles one T cell receptor beta chain with its context. From the RT-PCR reads, TCRdb called clonotypes with MiXCR, one entry per CDR3 protein. The data contain about 530,000 distinct CDR3 sequences, 10% to 15% of them singletons. This sample is drawn from a study of response to subunit inactivated influenza vaccine. The germline CDR1 and CDR2 sequences are SGHRS and YFSETQ. Trimming cost V 4 bases and J 1 base, with 17 bases left between them. This CDR3 has 16 residues. Sequencing was performed on PBMCs from blood, taken about 40 days after vaccination. This chain links TRBV5-1 with TRBJ2-5; D ambiguous. This clonotype was sampled from a man aged 45-65 years who received an inactivated influenza vaccine. As DNA, the CDR3 is TGCGCCAGCAGCCCCGGTTCGAGTGGGGTCCAAGAGACCCAGTACTTC. This gives the protein CASSPGSSGVQETQYF. Drawing the rest from reference TRBV5-1 and TRBJ2-5, the complete variable domain is KAGVTQTPRYLIKTRGQQVTLSCSPISGHRSVSWYQQTPGQGLQFLFEYFSETQRNKGNFPGRFSGRQFSNSRSEMNVSTLELGDSALYLCASSPGSSGVQETQYFGPGTRLLVL.